This T cell receptor beta chain was captured in a study of response to subunit inactivated influenza vaccine. TCRdb ran MiXCR on the RT-PCR reads and lists one entry per CDR3 protein. The sample shows about 300,000 distinct CDR3 sequences, around 22% of them seen only once. This clonotype was observed a few times. Sequencing used PBMCs from blood, obtained approximately 20 months after vaccination. The clonotype originates from a man in his fifties or sixties who received an inactivated influenza vaccine.

The CDR3 region has the DNA TGTGCCAGCAGTGGAAAGATATTGAGGGGGGGTCGGACCGGGGAGCTGTTTTTT. It translates to CASSGKILRGGRTGELFF. V is TRBV2 and J is TRBJ2-2, with D perhaps matching TRBD2 (7 bases). The length of the CDR3 is 18 residues. CDR1 is SNHLY, CDR2 FYNNEI, per germline. Trimming removed 4 bases at V and 5 bases at J, with 23 bases between.